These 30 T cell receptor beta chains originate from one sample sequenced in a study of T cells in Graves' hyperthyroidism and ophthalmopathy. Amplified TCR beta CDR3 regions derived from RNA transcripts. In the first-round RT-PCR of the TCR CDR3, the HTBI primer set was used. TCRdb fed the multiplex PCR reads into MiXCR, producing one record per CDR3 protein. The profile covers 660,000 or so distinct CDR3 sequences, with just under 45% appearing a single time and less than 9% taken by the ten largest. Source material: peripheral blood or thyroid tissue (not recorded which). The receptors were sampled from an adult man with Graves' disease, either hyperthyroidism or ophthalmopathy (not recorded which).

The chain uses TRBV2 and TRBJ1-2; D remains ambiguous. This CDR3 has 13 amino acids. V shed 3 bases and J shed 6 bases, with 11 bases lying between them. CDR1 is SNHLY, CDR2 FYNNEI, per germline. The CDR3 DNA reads TGTGCCAGCAGTGATGGGCCCGGGAATGGCTACACCTTC. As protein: CASSDGPGNGYTF. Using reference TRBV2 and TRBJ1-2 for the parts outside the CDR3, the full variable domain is EPEVTQTPSHQVTQMGQEVILRCVPISNHLYFYWYRQILGQKVEFLVSFYNNEISEKSEIFDDQFSVERPDGSNFTLKIRSTKLEDSAMYFCASSDGPGNGYTFGSGTRLTVV.

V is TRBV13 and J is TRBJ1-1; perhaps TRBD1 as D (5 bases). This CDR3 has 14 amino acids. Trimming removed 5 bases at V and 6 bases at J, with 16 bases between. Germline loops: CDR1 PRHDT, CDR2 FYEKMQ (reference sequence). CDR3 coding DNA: TGTGCCAGCAGCAACCCCAGGGTTGGCGCTGAAGCTTTCTTT. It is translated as CASSNPRVGAEAFF.

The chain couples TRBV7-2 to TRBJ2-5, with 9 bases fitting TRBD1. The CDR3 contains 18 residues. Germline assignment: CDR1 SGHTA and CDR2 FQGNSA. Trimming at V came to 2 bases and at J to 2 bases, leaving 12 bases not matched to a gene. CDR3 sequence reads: CASSLIGQGSPTQETQYF. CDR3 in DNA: TGTGCCAGCAGCTTAATTGGACAGGGGTCCCCTACACAAGAGACCCAGTACTTC. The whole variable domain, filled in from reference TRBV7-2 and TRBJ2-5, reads GAGVSQSPSNKVTEKGKDVELRCDPISGHTALYWYRQSLGQGLEFLIYFQGNSAPDKSGLPSDRFSAERTGGSVSTLTIQRTQQEDSAVYLCASSLIGQGSPTQETQYFGPGTRLLVL.

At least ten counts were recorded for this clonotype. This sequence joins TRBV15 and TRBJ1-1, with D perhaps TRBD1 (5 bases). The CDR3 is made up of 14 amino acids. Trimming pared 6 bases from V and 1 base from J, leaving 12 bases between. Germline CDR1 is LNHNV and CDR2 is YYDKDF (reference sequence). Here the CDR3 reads CATRGRGKNTEAFF. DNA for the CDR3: TGTGCCACCAGAGGACGGGGGAAGAACACTGAAGCTTTCTTT.

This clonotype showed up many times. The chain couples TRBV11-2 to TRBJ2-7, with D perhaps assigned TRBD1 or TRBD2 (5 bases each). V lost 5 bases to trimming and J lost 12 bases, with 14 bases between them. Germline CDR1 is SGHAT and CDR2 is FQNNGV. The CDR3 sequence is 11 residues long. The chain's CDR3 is CASSRSEGRYF. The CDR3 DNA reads TGTGCCAGCAGCCGCAGTGAGGGGAGGTACTTC.

CDR3 residues: CSARLAGGPVETQYF. The DNA for the CDR3 is TGCAGTGCTAGATTGGCGGGGGGTCCGGTGGAGACCCAGTACTTC. The V call is TRBV20-1, the J call TRBJ2-5, with TRBD2 matching over 8 bases. Trimming removed 2 bases from V and 5 bases from J; junction bases left unmatched: 10. Germline V gives CDR1 DFQATT, CDR2 SNEGSKA (reference sequence). CDR3 length: 15 residues.

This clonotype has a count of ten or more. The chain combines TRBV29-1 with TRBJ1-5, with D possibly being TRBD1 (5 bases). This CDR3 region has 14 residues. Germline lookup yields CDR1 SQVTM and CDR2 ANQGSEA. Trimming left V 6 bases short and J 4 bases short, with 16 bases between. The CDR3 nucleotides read TGCAGCGTCACATTCAGGGATTCAAATCAGCCCCAGCATTTT. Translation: CSVTFRDSNQPQHF.

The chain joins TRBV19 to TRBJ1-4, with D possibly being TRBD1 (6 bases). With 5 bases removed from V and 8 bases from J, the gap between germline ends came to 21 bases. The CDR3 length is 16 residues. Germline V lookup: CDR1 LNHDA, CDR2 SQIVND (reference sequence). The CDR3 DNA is TGTGCCAGTAGTTCCGGGCCTGGGGGCGTCCTGGAAAAACTGTTTTTT. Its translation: CASSSGPGGVLEKLFF.

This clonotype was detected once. CDR3 loop: CSVETTGLGWGHTF. The CDR3 nucleotides read TGCAGCGTTGAAACGACAGGGCTCGGGTGGGGCCACACCTTC. The gene calls are TRBV29-1 and TRBJ1-2; TRBD1 agrees at 7 bases. The V and J ends lost 2 bases and 12 bases, in that order; junction bases with no gene match: 15. Germline V gives CDR1 SQVTM, CDR2 ANQGSEA. The CDR3 is 14 amino acids.

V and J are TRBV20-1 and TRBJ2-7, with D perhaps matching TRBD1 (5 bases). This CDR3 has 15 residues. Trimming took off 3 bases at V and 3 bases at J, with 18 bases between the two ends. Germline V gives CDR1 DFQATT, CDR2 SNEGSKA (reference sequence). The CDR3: CSARVVGQSDYEQYF. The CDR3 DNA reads TGCAGTGCTAGGGTCGTGGGGCAATCGGACTACGAGCAGTACTTC.

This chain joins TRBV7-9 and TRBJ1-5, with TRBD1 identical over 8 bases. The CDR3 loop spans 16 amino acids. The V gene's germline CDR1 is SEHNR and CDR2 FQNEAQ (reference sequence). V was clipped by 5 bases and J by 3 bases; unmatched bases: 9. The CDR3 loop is CASSPGQGEDNQPQHF. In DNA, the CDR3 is TGTGCCAGCAGCCCCGGACAGGGAGAAGACAATCAGCCCCAGCATTTT.

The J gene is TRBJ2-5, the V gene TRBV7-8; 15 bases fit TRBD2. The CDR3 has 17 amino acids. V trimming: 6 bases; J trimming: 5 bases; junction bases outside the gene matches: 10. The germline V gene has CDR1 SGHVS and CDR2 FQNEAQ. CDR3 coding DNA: TGTGCCAGCAGTTCACTAGGACTAGCGGGAGGGCCGGAGACCCAGTACTTC. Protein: CASSSLGLAGGPETQYF.

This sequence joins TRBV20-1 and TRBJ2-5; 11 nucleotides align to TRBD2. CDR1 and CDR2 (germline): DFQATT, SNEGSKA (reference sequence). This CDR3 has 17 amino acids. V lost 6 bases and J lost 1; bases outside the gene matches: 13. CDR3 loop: CSADRTSGPISQETQYF. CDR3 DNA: TGCAGTGCAGATCGGACTAGCGGGCCAATTAGCCAAGAGACCCAGTACTTC.

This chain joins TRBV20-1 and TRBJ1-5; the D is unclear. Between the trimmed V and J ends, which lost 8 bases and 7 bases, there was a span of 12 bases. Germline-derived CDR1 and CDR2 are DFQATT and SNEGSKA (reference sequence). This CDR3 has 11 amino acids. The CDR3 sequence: CSLRENQPQHF. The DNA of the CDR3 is TGCAGTTTGAGGGAAAACCAGCCCCAGCATTTT.

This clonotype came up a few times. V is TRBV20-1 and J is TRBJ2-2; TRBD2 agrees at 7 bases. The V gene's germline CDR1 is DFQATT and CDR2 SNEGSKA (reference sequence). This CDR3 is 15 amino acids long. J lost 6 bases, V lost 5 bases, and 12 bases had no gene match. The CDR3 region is CSAHPGLGSAGELFF. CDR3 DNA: TGCAGTGCTCATCCTGGACTAGGTTCTGCCGGGGAGCTGTTTTTT.

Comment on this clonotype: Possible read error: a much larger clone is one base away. CDR3 region: CSGTKYTQETQYF. In DNA, the CDR3 is TGCAGTGGGACAAAATACACCCAAGAGACCCAGTACTTC. This chain links TRBV20-1 with TRBJ2-5; a weak D match, TRBD1 (5 bases). Germline V gene data show CDR1 as DFQATT and CDR2 as SNEGSKA (reference sequence). V lost 7 bases, J lost 1 base, and 13 bases lay in between. This CDR3 has 13 residues.

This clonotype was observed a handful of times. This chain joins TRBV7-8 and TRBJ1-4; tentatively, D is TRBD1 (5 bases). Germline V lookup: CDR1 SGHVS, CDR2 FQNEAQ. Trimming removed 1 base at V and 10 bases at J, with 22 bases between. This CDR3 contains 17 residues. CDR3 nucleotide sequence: TGTGCCAGCAGCTTAGTTGGGGCTGGCAGGGAGGTTCGAAAACTGTTTTTT. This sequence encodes CASSLVGAGREVRKLFF. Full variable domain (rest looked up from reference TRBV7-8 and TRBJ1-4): GAGVSQSPRYKVAKRGQDVALRCDPISGHVSLFWYQQALGQGPEFLTYFQNEAQLDKSGLPSDRFFAERPEGSVSTLKIQRTQQEDSAVYLCASSLVGAGREVRKLFFGSGTQLSVL.

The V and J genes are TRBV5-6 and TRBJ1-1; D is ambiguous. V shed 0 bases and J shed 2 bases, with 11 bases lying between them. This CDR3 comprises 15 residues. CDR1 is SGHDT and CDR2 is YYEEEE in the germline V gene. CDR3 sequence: CASSLDDRTNTEAFF. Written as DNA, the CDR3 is TGTGCCAGCAGCTTGGACGACCGGACCAACACTGAAGCTTTCTTT.

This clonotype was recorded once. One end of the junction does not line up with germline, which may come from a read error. The CDR3 loop reads CSVLALLNCGYTF. CDR3 DNA: TGCAGCGTTTTAGCCCTTCTGAACTGTGGCTACACCTTC. The rearrangement uses TRBV29-1 and TRBJ1-2; D not certain. This CDR3 comprises 13 residues. Germline CDR1 and CDR2: SQVTM and ANQGSEA.

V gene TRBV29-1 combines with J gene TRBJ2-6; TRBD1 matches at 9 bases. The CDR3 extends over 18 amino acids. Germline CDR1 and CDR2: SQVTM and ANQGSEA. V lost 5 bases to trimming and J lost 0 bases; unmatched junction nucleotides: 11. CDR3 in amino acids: CSVPKGQGLSSGANVLTF. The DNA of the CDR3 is TGCAGCGTTCCCAAAGGACAGGGGCTTAGCTCTGGGGCCAACGTCCTGACTTTC.

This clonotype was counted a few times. CDR3 region: CSAFDRAGGELFF. CDR3 in DNA: TGCAGTGCTTTTGACAGGGCGGGCGGGGAGCTGTTTTTT. This chain joins TRBV20-1 and TRBJ2-2; 7 bases line up with TRBD1. Per germline, CDR1 DFQATT and CDR2 SNEGSKA (reference sequence). The CDR3 runs to 13 residues. V dropped 5 bases and J dropped 7; count of bases not matched to a gene: 7.

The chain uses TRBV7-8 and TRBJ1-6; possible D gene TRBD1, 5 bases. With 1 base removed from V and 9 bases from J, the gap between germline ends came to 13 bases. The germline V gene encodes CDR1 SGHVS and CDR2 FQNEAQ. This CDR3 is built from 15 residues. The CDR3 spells CASSLGGPSGSPLHF. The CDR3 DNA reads TGTGCCAGCAGCTTAGGGGGCCCGAGTGGTTCACCCCTCCACTTT.

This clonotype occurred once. The CDR3 loop reads CASSVGPGGGYGYTF. CDR3 DNA sequence: TGTGCCAGCAGCGTAGGCCCGGGCGGTGGCTATGGCTACACCTTC. V and J are TRBV7-9 and TRBJ1-2, with D uncertain. Looked up from germline, CDR1 is SEHNR and CDR2 is FQNEAQ (reference sequence). There are 15 residues in the CDR3. V was pared by 5 bases and J by 4 bases, with 17 bases between.

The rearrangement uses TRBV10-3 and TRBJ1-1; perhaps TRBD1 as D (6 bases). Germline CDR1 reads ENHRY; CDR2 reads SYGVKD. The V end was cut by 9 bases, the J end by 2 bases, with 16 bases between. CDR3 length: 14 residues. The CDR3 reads CAIQEGGSNTEAFF. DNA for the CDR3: TGTGCCATTCAGGAGGGGGGTTCAAACACTGAAGCTTTCTTT.

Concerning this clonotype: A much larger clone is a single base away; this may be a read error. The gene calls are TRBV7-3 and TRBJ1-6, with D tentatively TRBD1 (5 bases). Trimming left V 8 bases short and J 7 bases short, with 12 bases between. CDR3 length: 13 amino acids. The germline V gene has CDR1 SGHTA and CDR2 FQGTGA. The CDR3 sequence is CASGGGRNSPLHF. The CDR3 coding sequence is TGTGCCAGCGGTGGGGGGAGGAATTCACCCCTCCACTTT.

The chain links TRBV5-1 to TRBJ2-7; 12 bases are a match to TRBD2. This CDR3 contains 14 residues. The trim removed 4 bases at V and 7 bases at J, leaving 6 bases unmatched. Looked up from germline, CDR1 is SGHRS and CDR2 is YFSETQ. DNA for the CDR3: TGCGCCAGCAGCCGACTAGCGGGAGCTCAAGAGCAGTACTTC. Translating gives CASSRLAGAQEQYF.

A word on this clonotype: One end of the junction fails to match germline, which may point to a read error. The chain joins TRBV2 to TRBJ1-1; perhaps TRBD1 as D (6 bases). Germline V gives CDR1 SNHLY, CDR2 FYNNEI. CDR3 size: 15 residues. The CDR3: CVSSQVEAGATEAFF. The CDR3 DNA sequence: TGTGTCAGCAGCCAAGTAGAGGCAGGGGCCACTGAAGCTTTCTTT.

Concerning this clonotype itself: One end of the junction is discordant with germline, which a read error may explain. The chain's CDR3 is CASSRSTTGNTEALF. In DNA, the CDR3 is TGTGCCAGCAGCCGTAGTACCACAGGGAACACTGAAGCTCTCTTT. The V and J genes are TRBV9 and TRBJ1-1; a weak D match, TRBD1 (6 bases). Germline V gene data show CDR1 as SGDLS and CDR2 as YYNGEE. CDR3 length equals 15 residues.

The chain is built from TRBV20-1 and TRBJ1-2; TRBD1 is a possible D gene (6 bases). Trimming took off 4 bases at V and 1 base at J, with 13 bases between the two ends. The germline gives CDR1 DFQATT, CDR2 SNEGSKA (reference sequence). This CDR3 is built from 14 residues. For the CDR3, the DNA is TGCAGTGCTACGCGGGACATCGGTAACTATGGCTACACCTTC. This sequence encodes CSATRDIGNYGYTF.

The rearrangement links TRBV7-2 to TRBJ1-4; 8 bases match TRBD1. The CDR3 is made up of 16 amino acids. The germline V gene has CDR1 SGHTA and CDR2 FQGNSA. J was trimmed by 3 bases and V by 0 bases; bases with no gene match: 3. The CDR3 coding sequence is TGTGCCAGCAGCTTAGCCCAGGGGGCACCTAATGAAAAACTGTTTTTT. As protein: CASSLAQGAPNEKLFF.